The clone carrying this TCR beta chain was observed a few times. The junction and the germline gene differ at one end; a read error may be behind it. The data are from a study of blood T cells in healthy people across ages. Using a J-beta primer mix together with a sample-barcoded 5' primer, a second PCR was run for roughly 6 to 12 cycles. Via MiXCR, TCRdb re-called the 5' RACE reads, giving one row per CDR3 protein. In the table there are around 1,700,000 distinct CDR3 sequences, under 30% of which are singletons. This sequence originates from a woman in her 30s in good health. Material: blood.

The CDR3 DNA is TGTGCCAGCAGTTTAGTAGCCGTGAACACTGAAGCTTTCTTT. It translates to CASSLVAVNTEAFF. The gene calls are TRBV11-2 and TRBJ1-1; D not resolved. CDR1 and CDR2 (germline): SGHAT, FQNNGV. There are 14 residues in the CDR3.